Detailed here is one T cell receptor (beta chain). This CDR3 has 14 residues. Trimming stripped 1 base from V and 2 bases from J, with 9 bases between. Germline CDR1 is DFQATT and CDR2 is SNEGSKA (reference sequence). The data are from a study of response to subunit inactivated influenza vaccine. Via MiXCR, TCRdb re-called the RT-PCR reads, giving one row per CDR3 protein. The sample includes hundreds of thousands of distinct CDR3 sequences, 10% to 15% of them seen just once. The source is a man between 45 and 60 years old who received an inactivated influenza vaccine. The sample was PBMCs from blood, taken on the day of vaccination. The V gene is TRBV20-1, the J gene TRBJ2-1; either TRBD1 or TRBD2 may supply D (5 bases each). The CDR3 sequence: CSARGGAPYNEQFF. The CDR3 region has the DNA TGCAGTGCTAGAGGAGGGGCCCCCTACAATGAGCAGTTCTTC.